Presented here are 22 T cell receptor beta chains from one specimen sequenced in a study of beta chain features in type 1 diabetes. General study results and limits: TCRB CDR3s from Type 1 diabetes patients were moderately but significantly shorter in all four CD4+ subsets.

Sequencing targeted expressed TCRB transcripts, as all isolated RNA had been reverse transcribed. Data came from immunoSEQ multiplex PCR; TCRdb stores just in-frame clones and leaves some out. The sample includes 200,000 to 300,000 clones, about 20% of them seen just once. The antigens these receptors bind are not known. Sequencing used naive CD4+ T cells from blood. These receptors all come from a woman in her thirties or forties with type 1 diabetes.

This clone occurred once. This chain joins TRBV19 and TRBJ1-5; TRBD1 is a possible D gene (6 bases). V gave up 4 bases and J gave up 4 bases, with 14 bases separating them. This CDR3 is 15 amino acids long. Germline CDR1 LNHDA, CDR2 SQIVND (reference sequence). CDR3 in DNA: TGTGCCAGTAGTACTACAGCAGGGGTAAATCAGCCCCAGCATTTT. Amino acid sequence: CASSTTAGVNQPQHF.

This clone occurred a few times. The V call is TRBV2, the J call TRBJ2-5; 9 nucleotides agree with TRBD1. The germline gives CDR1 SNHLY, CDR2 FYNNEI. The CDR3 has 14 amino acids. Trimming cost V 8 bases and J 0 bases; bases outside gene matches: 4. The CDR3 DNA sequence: TGTGCCAGCGGGGGACAGGGTAACCAAGAGACCCAGTACTTC. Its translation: CASGGQGNQETQYF.

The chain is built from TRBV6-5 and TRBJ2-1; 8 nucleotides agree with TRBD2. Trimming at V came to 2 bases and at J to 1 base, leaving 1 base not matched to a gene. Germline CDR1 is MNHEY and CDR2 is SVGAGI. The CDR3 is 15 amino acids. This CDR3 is CASSYGGRSYNEQFF. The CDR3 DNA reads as TGTGCCAGCAGTTACGGCGGGAGGTCCTACAATGAGCAGTTCTTC.

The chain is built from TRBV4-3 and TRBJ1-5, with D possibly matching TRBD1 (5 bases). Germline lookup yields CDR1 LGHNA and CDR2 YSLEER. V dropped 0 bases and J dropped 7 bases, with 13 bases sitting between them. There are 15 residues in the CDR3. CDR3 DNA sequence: TGCGCCAGCAGCCAAGAAATAAACGGGGGGCAGCCCCAGCATTTT. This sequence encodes CASSQEINGGQPQHF.

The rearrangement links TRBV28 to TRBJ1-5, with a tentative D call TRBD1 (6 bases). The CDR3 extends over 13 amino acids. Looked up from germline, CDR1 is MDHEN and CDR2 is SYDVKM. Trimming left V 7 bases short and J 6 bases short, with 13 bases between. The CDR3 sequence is CASTQGFPQPQHF. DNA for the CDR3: TGTGCCAGCACCCAGGGGTTTCCTCAGCCCCAGCATTTT.

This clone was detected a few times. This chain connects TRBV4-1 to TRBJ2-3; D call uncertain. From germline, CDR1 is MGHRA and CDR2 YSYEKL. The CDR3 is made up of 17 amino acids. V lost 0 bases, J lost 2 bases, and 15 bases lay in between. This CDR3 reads CASSQEGPQRHTDTQYF. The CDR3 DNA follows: TGCGCCAGCAGCCAAGAGGGTCCTCAAAGACACACAGATACGCAGTATTTT.

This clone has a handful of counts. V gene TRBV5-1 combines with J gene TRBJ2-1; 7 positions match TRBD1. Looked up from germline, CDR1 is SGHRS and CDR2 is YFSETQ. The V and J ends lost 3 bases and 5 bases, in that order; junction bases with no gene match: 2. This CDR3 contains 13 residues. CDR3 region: CASSSDRNNEQFF. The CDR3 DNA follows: TGCGCCAGCAGCTCGGACAGGAACAATGAGCAGTTCTTC.

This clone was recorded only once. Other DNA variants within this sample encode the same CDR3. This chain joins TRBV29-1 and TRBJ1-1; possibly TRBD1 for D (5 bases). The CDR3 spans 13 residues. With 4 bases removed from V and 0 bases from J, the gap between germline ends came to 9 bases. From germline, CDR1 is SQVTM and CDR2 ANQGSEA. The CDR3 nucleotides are TGCAGCGTTGGGGGGAGGATGAACACTGAAGCTTTCTTT. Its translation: CSVGGRMNTEAFF.

DNA of the CDR3: TGCGCCAGCAGCCCCCCGGAAGGGACAGGTCACGGGGAGCTGTTTTTT. It encodes CASSPPEGTGHGELFF. The chain combines TRBV5-1 with TRBJ2-2, with 8 nucleotides matching TRBD1. The CDR3 runs to 16 residues. J lost 7 bases, V lost 4 bases, and 12 bases had no gene match. Germline V CDR1 and CDR2: SGHRS, YFSETQ.

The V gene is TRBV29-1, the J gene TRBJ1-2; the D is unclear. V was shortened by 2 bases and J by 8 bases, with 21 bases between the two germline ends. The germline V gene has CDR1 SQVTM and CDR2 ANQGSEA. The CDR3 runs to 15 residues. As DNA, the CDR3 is TGCAGCGTTGAAACCCTCCCGGCAGCCCGAGGGGGCTACACCTTC. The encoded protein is CSVETLPAARGGYTF.

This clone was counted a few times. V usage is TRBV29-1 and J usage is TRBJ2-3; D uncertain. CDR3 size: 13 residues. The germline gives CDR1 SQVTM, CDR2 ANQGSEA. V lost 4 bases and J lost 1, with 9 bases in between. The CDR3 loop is CSVASVGTDTQYF. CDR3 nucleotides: TGCAGCGTTGCCTCGGTGGGCACAGATACGCAGTATTTT.

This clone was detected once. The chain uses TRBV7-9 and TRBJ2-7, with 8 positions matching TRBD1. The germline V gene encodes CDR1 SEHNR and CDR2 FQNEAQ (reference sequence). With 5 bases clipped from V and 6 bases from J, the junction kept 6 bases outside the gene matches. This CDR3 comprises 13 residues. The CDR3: CASSLTGEAEQYF. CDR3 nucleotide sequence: TGTGCCAGCAGCCTGACAGGGGAGGCCGAGCAGTACTTC.

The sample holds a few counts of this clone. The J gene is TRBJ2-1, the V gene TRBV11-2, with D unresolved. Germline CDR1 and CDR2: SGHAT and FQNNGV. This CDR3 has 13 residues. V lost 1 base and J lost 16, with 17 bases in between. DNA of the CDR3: TGTGCCAGCAGCTTAGGGCCTGGAGATAAACAATTCTTC. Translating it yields CASSLGPGDKQFF.

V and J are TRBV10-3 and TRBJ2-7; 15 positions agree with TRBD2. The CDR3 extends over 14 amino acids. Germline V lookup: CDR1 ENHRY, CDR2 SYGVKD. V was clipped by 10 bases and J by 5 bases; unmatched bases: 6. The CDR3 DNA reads TGTGCCACCGGACTAGCGGGAGGGCCCCACGAGCAGTACTTC. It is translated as CATGLAGGPHEQYF.

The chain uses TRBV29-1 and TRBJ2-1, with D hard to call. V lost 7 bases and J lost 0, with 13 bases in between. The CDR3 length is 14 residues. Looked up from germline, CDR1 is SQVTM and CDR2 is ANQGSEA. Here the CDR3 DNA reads TGCAGCGCCAGACTCGTCAGCTCCTACAATGAGCAGTTCTTC. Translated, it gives CSARLVSSYNEQFF.

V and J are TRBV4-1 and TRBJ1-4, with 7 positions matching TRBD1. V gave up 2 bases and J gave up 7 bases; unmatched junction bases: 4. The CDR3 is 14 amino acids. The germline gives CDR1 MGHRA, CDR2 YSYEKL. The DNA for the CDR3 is TGCGCCAGCAGCCAAACAGGGGTTGTTGAAAAACTGTTTTTT. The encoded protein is CASSQTGVVEKLFF.

CDR3 sequence reads: CASTWELLAGEGEQFF. CDR3 DNA sequence: TGCGCCAGCACCTGGGAACTACTAGCGGGGGAGGGTGAGCAGTTCTTC. The gene calls are TRBV5-1 and TRBJ2-1, with TRBD2 identical over 11 bases. V lost 6 bases, J lost 9 bases, and 14 bases stayed unmatched. The CDR3 length is 16 residues. Germline CDR1 is SGHRS and CDR2 is YFSETQ.

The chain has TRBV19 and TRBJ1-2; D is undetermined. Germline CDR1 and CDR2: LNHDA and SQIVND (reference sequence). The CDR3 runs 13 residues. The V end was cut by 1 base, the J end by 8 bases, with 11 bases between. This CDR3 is CASSIAEGAGYTF. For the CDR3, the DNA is TGTGCCAGTAGTATAGCAGAGGGCGCGGGCTACACCTTC.

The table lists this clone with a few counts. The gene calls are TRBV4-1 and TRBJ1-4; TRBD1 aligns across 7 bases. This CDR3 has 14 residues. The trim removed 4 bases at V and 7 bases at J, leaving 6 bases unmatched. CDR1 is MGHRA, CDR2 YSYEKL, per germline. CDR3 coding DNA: TGCGCCAGCAGCCCTACAGGGGTAGGTGAAAAACTGTTTTTT. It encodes CASSPTGVGEKLFF.

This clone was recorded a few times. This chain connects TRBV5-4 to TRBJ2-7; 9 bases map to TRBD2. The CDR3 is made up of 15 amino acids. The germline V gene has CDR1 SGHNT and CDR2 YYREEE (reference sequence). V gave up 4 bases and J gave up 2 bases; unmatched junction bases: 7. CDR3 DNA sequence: TGTGCCAGCAGCGGGCCTCTAGCGGGGCCCTACGAGCAGTACTTC. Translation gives CASSGPLAGPYEQYF.

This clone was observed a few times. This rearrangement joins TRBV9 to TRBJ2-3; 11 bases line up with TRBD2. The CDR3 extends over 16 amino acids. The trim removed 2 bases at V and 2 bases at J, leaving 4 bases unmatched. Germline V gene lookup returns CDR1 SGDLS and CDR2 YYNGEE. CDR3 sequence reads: CASSVGLAVTTDTQYF. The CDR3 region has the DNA TGTGCCAGCAGCGTGGGACTAGCGGTCACCACAGATACGCAGTATTTT.

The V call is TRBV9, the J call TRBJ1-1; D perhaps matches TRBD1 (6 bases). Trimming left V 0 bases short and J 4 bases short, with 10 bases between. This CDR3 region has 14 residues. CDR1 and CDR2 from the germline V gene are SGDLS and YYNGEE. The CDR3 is CASSVDPRGTEAFF. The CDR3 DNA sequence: TGTGCCAGCAGCGTAGATCCCAGGGGCACTGAAGCTTTCTTT. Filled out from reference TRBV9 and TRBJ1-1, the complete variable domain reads DSGVTQTPKHLITATGQRVTLRCSPRSGDLSVYWYQQSLDQGLQFLIQYYNGEERAKGNILERFSAQQFPDLHSELNLSSLELGDSALYFCASSVDPRGTEAFFGQGTRLTVV.